This TCR beta chain stems from a study of shared clonotypes between healthy human individuals. Study in general: Donor composition was a couple of women and three men, aged 18 to 49.

Participating donors were healthy, HIV-negative adults free of recent acute infections or vaccinations. This was a deep-level run. The quantity of DNA used in unsorted PBMC replicate PCRs was roughly 320 ng, corresponding to 25,000 to 30,000 T cell genomes. Assay: immunoSEQ multiplex PCR; the TCRdb copy retains only in-frame clones and omits some. The top ten hold 13% of the sample, which has nearly 500,000 clones, 60% to 85% seen once. Sequences were obtained from PBMCs. This receptor was taken from a woman aged 35 to 49 in good health. Some clones in this sample may be carry-over from other donors' samples.

Here the CDR3 DNA reads TGTGCCAGCAGTTTGCTGTCTCGCACAGATACGCAGTATTTT. Amino acids: CASSLLSRTDTQYF. The chain employs TRBV28 and TRBJ2-3; D unclear. Per the germline V gene, CDR1 is MDHEN and CDR2 is SYDVKM. V dropped 3 bases and J dropped 1 base, with 8 bases sitting between them. CDR3 length: 14 residues.